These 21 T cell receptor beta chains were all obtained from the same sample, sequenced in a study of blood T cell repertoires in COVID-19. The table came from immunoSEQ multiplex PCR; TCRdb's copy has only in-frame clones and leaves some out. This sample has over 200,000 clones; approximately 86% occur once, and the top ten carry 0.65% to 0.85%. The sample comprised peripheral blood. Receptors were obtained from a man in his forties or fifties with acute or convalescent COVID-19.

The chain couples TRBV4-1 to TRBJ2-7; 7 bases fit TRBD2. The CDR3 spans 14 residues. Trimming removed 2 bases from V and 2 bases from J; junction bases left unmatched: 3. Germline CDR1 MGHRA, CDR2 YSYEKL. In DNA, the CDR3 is TGCGCCAGCAGCCAAAATGGGGGGGCCTACGAGCAGTACTTC. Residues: CASSQNGGAYEQYF.

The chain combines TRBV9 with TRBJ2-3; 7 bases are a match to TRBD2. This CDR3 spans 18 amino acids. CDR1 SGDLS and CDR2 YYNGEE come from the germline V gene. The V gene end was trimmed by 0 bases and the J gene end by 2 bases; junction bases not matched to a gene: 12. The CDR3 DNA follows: TGTGCCAGCAGCGTAGCTCCCTTCCGGGAGGAAACCACAGATACGCAGTATTTT. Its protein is CASSVAPFREETTDTQYF.

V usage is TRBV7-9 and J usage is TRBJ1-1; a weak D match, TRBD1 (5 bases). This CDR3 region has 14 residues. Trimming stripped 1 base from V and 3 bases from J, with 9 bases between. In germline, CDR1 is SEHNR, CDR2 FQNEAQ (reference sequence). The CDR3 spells CASSLGGEDTEAFF. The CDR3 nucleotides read TGTGCCAGCAGCTTAGGGGGGGAGGACACTGAAGCTTTCTTT.

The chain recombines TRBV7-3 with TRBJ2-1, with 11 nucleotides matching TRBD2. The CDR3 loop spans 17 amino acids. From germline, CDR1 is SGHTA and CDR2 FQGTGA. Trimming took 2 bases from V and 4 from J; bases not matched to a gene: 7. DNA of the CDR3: TGTGCCAGCAGCTTAGCCCATCTAGCGGGGGGTTACAATGAGCAGTTCTTC. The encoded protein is CASSLAHLAGGYNEQFF.

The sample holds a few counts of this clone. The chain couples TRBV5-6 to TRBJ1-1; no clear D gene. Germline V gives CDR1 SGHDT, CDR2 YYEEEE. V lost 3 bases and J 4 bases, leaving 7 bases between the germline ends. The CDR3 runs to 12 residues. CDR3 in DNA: TGTGCCAGCAGCTCCTGGGCCACTGAAGCTTTCTTT. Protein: CASSSWATEAFF.

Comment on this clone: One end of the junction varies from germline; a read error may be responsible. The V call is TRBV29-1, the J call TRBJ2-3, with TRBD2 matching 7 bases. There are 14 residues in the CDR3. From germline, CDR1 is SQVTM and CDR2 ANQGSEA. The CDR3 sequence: CSVEFPAGTDMQYF. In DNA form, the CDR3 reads TGCAGCGTCGAATTTCCAGCGGGAACAGATATGCAGTATTTT.

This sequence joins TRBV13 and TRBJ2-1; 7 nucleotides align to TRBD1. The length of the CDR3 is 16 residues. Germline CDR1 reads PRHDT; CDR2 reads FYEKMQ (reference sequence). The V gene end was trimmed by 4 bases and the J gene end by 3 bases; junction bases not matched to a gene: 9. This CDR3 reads CASSSEQGSVYNEQFF. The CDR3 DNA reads TGTGCCAGCAGCTCGGAACAGGGGTCTGTCTACAATGAGCAGTTCTTC.

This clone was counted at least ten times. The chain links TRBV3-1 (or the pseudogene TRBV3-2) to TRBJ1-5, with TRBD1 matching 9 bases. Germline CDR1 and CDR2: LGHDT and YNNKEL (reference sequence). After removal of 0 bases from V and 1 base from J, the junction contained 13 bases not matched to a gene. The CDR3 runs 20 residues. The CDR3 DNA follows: TGTGCCAGCAGCCAAGATCGCGGAAGTAGGGGACAGGGAAGCAATCAGCCCCAGCATTTT. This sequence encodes CASSQDRGSRGQGSNQPQHF.

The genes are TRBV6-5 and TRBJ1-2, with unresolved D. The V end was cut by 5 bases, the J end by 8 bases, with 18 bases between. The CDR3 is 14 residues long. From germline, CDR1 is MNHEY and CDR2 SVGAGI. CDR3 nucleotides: TGTGCCAGCAGTCCCCGGGTCGCGGAGGGCGGCTACACCTTC. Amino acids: CASSPRVAEGGYTF.

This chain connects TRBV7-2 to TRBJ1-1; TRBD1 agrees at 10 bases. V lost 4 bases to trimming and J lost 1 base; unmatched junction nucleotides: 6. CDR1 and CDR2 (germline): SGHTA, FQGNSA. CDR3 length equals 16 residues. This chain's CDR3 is CASSSWDRGRNTEAFF. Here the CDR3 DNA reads TGTGCCAGCAGCTCATGGGACAGGGGAAGGAACACTGAAGCTTTCTTT.

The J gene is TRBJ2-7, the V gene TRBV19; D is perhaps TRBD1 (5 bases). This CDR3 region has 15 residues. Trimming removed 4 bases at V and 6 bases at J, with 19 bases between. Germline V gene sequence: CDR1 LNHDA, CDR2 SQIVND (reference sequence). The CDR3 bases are TGTGCCAGTAGTAACACAGGACAAATAAGCTCCGAGCAGTACTTC. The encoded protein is CASSNTGQISSEQYF.

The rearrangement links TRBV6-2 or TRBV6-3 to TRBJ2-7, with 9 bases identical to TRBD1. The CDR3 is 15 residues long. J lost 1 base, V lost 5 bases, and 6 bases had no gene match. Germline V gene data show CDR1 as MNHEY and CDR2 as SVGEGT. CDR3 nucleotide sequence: TGTGCCAGCAGTGGGGGGGGGACAGGGTCCTACGAGCAGTACTTC. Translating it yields CASSGGGTGSYEQYF.

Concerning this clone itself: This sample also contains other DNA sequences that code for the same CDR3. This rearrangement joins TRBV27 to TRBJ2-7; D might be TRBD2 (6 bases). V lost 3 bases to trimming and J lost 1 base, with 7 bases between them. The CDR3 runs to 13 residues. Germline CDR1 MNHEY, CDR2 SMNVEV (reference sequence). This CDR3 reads CASSLGLSYEQYF. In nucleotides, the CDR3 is TGTGCCAGCAGTTTGGGACTTTCCTACGAGCAGTACTTC.

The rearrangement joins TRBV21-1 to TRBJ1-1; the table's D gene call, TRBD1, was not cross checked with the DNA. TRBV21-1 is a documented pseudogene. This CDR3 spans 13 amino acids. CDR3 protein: CASSKGQNTEAFF. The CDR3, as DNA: TGTGCCAGCAGCAAAGGTCAGAACACTGAAGCTTTCTTT.

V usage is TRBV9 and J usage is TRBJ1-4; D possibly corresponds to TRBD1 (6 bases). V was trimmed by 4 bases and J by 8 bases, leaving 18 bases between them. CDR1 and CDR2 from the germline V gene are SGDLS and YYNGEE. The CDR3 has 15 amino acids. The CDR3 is CASSSSGTLGEKLFF. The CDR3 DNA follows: TGTGCCAGCAGCTCGTCCGGGACACTGGGAGAAAAACTGTTTTTT.

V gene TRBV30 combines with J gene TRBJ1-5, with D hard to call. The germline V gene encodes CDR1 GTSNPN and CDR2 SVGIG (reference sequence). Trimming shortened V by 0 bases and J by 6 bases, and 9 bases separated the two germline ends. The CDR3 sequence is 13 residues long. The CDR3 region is CAWSVHGGQPQHF. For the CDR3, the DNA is TGTGCCTGGAGTGTACACGGAGGTCAGCCCCAGCATTTT.

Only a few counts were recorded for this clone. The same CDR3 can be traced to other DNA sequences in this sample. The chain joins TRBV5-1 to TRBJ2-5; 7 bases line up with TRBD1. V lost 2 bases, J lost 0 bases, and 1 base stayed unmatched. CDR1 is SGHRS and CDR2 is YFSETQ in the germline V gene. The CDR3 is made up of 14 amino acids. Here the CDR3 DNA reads TGCGCCAGCAGCTTTCAGGGGGACCAAGAGACCCAGTACTTC. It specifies CASSFQGDQETQYF.

In DNA, the CDR3 is TGTGCCAGTAGTATATCCGCCGGGACAGCTAATTCACCCCTCCACTTT. It is translated as CASSISAGTANSPLHF. The chain employs TRBV19 and TRBJ1-6; TRBD1 aligns across 7 bases. Trimming removed 2 bases from V and 6 bases from J; junction bases left unmatched: 7. The CDR3 extends over 16 amino acids. CDR1 LNHDA and CDR2 SQIVND come from the germline V gene (reference sequence).

The CDR3 is CASSSGQPIGELFF. The CDR3 coding sequence is TGTGCCAGCAGCTCGGGACAGCCGATCGGGGAGCTGTTTTTT. The rearrangement uses TRBV9 and TRBJ2-2, with TRBD1 identical over 7 bases. Unmatched junction bases numbered 7, after V lost 4 bases and J lost 7 bases. Germline loops: CDR1 SGDLS, CDR2 YYNGEE. This CDR3 spans 14 amino acids.

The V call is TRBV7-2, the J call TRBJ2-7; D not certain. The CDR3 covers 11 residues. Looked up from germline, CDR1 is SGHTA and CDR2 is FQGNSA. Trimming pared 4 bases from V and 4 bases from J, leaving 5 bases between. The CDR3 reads CASSSHYEQYF. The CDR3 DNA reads TGTGCCAGCAGCTCACATTACGAGCAGTACTTC.

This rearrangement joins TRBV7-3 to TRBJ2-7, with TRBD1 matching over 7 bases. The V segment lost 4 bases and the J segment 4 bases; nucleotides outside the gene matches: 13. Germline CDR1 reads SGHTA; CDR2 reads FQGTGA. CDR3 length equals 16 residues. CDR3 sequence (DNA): TGTGCCAGCAGCTCAGATCCCGGGACAGCTTTTTACGAGCAGTACTTC. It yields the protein CASSSDPGTAFYEQYF.